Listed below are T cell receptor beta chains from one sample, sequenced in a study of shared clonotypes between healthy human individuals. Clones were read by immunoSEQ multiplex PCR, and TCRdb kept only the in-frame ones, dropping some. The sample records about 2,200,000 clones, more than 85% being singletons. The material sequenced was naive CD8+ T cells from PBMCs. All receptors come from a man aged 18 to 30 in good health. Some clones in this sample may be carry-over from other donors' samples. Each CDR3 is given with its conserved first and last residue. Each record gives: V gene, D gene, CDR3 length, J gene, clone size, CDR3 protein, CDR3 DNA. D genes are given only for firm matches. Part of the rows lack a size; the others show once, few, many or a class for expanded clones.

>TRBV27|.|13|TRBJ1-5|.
CASSLGRNQPQHF
TGTGCCAGCAGTTTGGGCAGAAATCAGCCCCAGCATTTT
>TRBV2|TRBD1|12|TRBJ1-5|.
CASRDRAQPQHF
TGTGCCAGCAGAGACAGGGCCCAGCCCCAGCATTTT
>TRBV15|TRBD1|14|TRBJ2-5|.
CATSRSRGQETQYF
TGTGCCACCAGCAGGTCCAGGGGGCAGGAGACCCAGTACTTC
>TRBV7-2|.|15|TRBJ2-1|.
CASSLVSGPNNEQFF
TGTGCCAGCAGCTTGGTCTCGGGCCCCAACAATGAGCAGTTCTTC
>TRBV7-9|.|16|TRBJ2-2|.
CASSFPLGSNTGELFF
TGTGCCAGCAGCTTCCCGCTTGGATCGAACACCGGGGAGCTGTTTTTT
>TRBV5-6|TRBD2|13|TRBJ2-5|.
CASSWLAEKTQYF
TGTGCCAGCAGCTGGCTAGCGGAGAAGACCCAGTACTTC
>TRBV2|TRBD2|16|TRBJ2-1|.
CASSPTGTSTYNEQFF
TGTGCCAGCAGCCCCACCGGGACTAGTACCTACAATGAGCAGTTCTTC
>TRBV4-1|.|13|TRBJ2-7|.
CASSQVPLDEQYF
TGCGCCAGCAGCCAAGTTCCCTTGGACGAGCAGTACTTC
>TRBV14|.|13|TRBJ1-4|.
CASGRGRNEKLFF
TGTGCCAGCGGCAGGGGAAGGAATGAAAAACTGTTTTTT
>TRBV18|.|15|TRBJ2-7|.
CASSPLVVSIHEQYF
TGTGCCAGCTCACCCCTTGTCGTGAGTATCCACGAGCAGTACTTC
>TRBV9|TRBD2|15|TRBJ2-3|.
CASTQASGTADTQYF
TGTGCCAGCACCCAAGCTAGCGGGACGGCAGATACGCAGTATTTT
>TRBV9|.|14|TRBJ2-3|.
CASSRGGTTDTQYF
TGTGCCAGCTCTAGGGGGGGGACCACAGATACGCAGTATTTT
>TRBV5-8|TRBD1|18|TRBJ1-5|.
CASSPPGTGVFGNQPQHF
TGTGCCAGCAGTCCCCCAGGGACAGGGGTTTTTGGAAATCAGCCCCAGCATTTT
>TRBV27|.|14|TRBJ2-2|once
CASSFRGDGGELFF
TGTGCCAGCAGTTTTCGGGGAGACGGCGGGGAGCTGTTTTTT
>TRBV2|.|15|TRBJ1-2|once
CASSETQDLNYGYTF
TGTGCCAGCAGTGAAACACAGGATCTAAACTATGGCTACACCTTC
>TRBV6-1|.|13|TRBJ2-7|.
CASRKDFSYEQYF
TGTGCCAGCAGAAAAGATTTTTCCTACGAGCAGTACTTC